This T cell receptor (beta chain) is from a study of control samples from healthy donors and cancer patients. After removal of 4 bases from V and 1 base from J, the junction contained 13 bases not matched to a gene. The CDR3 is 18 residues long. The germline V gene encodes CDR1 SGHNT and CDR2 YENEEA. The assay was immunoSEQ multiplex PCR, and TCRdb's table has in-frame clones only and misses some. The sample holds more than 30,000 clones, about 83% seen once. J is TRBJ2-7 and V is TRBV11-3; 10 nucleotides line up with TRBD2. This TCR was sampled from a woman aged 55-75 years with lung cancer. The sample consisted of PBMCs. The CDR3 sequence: CASSSKVRISGRSYEQYF. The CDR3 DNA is TGTGCCAGCAGCTCCAAGGTCCGTATTAGCGGGAGGTCCTACGAGCAGTACTTC.